The text below deals with one TCR beta chain. Original methodology: Quantification of nucleated cells was approximated via reference gene primer amplification. Clones were read by immunoSEQ multiplex PCR, and TCRdb kept only the in-frame ones, dropping some. The DNA gave D and trimming, while V, J and clone size come from that table. The sample holds 80,000 to 100,000 clones; 90% to 95% are singletons and the top ten take roughly 4.7%. This sample is drawn from a study of blood T cell repertoires in COVID-19. Study background: Acute and convalescent COVID-19 specimens originated in the United States, Italy and Spain. PBMCs, B-cell-depleted T cells, or T cells provided the cDNA or gDNA that made up the material.

Germline V CDR1 and CDR2: LNHNV, YYDKDF (reference sequence). The CDR3 runs to 15 residues. Trimming removed 3 bases from V and 5 bases from J; junction bases left unmatched: 9. V is TRBV15 and J is TRBJ1-2, with TRBD1 matching over 7 bases. Sequencing input: peripheral blood. The clonotype originates from a human donor with active COVID-19. The donor label of this sample is uncertain. CDR3 DNA sequence: TGTGCCACCAGCAGGTCACCGGGACAGCTATATGGCTACACCTTC. Its translation: CATSRSPGQLYGYTF. The full variable domain, rest sourced from reference TRBV15 and TRBJ1-2, is DAMVIQNPRYQVTQFGKPVTLSCSQTLNHNVMYWYQQKSSQAPKLLFHYYDKDFNNEADTPDNFQSRRPNTSFCFLDIRSPGLGDTAMYLCATSRSPGQLYGYTFGSGTRLTVV.